These T cell receptor beta chains were read from a single sample in a study of cytomegalovirus exposure and HLA in healthy donors. Method: immunoSEQ multiplex PCR; TCRdb's copy keeps in-frame clones and lacks some. The table includes 130,000 or so clones, around four fifths detected once. The sequencing input was PBMCs. The receptor set was obtained from a woman aged 40 to 49 in good health and CMV-seronegative. The CDR3 runs from the conserved cysteine through the conserved F or W. The D gene is left open where the match is weak. Rows may omit the clone size; those that give it use once, few, many or a size class.

TRBV7-3	TRBJ2-2	NA	NA	17	CASSRSNRQGGTGELFF	TGTGCCAGCAGCCGCAGTAACCGACAGGGAGGCACCGGGGAGCTGTTTTTT
TRBV28	TRBJ2-5	TRBD1	NA	15	CASSPAGTAQETQYF	TGTGCCAGCAGCCCTGCCGGGACAGCGCAAGAGACCCAGTACTTC
TRBV7-8	TRBJ1-3	NA	once	16	CASSLVGTRSGNTIYF	TGTGCCAGCAGCTTAGTCGGGACACGCTCTGGAAACACCATATATTTT
TRBV27	TRBJ2-7	TRBD2	NA	17	CASSLYGSGSLRPEQYF	TGTGCCAGCAGTTTATATGGTAGCGGGAGCCTCAGACCCGAGCAGTACTTC
TRBV9	TRBJ2-7	NA	NA	14	CASSAMNRDYEQYF	TGTGCCAGCAGCGCGATGAACCGGGACTACGAGCAGTACTTC
TRBV18	TRBJ2-1	TRBD2	NA	16	CASPFSGRMGSNEQFF	TGTGCCAGCCCGTTTAGCGGGAGGATGGGAAGCAATGAGCAGTTCTTC
TRBV18	TRBJ2-7	NA	few	13	CASSDFRDSEQYF	TGTGCCAGCTCAGATTTCCGGGACTCTGAGCAGTACTTC
TRBV27	TRBJ1-1	NA	few	15	CASSFKSQGPTEAFF	TGTGCCAGCAGTTTTAAATCACAGGGACCCACTGAAGCTTTCTTT
TRBV5-4	TRBJ2-7	NA	NA	16	CASSLKVGTLRYEQYF	TGTGCCAGCAGCCTGAAGGTGGGGACTCTTCGGTACGAGCAGTACTTC
TRBV4-3	TRBJ2-7	TRBD1	NA	15	CASSQGTGTGYEQYF	TGCGCCAGCAGCCAAGGGACAGGGACGGGGTACGAGCAGTACTTC
TRBV25-1	TRBJ2-1	NA	few	10	CATVHNEQFF	TGTGCCACGGTCCACAATGAGCAGTTCTTC
TRBV18	TRBJ2-3	NA	NA	15	CASSPGTYVTDTQYF	TGTGCCAGCTCACCCGGGACTTATGTAACAGATACGCAGTATTTT
TRBV11-2	TRBJ2-3	NA	NA	14	CASSLAGVADTQYF	TGTGCCAGCAGCTTAGCGGGAGTAGCAGATACGCAGTATTTT
TRBV7-9	TRBJ1-1	NA	NA	11	CASSQNTEAFF	TGTGCCAGCAGCCAGAACACTGAAGCTTTCTTT
TRBV28	TRBJ2-3	TRBD1	NA	15	CASSRPGQGTDTQYF	TGTGCCAGCAGTAGACCGGGACAGGGCACAGATACGCAGTATTTT
TRBV7-2	TRBJ2-1	NA	NA	14	CASSLNTNYNEQFF	TGTGCCAGCAGCCTAAATACCAACTACAATGAGCAGTTCTTC
TRBV7-9	TRBJ2-2	TRBD2	once	16	CASTFPERENTGELFF	TGTGCCAGCACCTTTCCCGAGCGGGAAAACACCGGGGAGCTGTTTTTT
TRBV11-1	TRBJ2-7	TRBD2	NA	15	CASSLASGRAWEQYF	TGTGCCAGCAGCTTAGCTAGCGGGAGGGCCTGGGAGCAGTACTTC
TRBV29-1	TRBJ2-5	NA	NA	12	CSVDRGVETQYF	TGCAGCGTTGACAGAGGTGTGGAGACCCAGTACTTC
TRBV5-1	TRBJ2-3	TRBD2	NA	15	CASSLLAGGTDTQYF	TGCGCCAGCAGCTTACTAGCGGGAGGCACAGATACGCAGTATTTT
TRBV7-9	TRBJ2-5	NA	NA	12	CASRGTKETQYF	TGTGCCAGCCGGGGTACCAAAGAGACCCAGTACTTC
TRBV28	TRBJ2-3	TRBD2	NA	17	CASSLHSGRARTDTQYF	TGTGCCAGCAGTTTGCATAGCGGGAGGGCGCGGACAGATACGCAGTATTTT
TRBV2	TRBJ2-2	TRBD1	NA	18	CASRYGTGYFGDTGELFF	TGTGCCAGCAGGTACGGGACAGGATACTTTGGGGACACCGGGGAGCTGTTTTTT
TRBV6-5	TRBJ1-5	TRBD1	NA	14	CASIRGPGEQPQHF	TGTGCCAGCATCAGGGGGCCAGGCGAGCAGCCCCAGCATTTT
TRBV4-3	TRBJ1-4	TRBD1	NA	16	CASSPLLLRGREKLFF	TGCGCCAGCAGCCCTCTCCTATTGAGGGGGCGCGAAAAACTGTTTTTT